This T cell receptor (beta chain) stems from a study of OX40 agonist ivuxolimab in advanced cancers. The method was immunoSEQ multiplex PCR; TCRdb's version includes in-frame clones alone and lacks a portion of them. The table has around 20,000 clones, approximately 84% seen once. The sample holds one count of this clone. Its antigen is not known. Study results and caveats: Expanded clones were, on average, more numerous in CD8+ T cells than in CD4+.

The source was CD4+ or CD8+ T cells sorted from blood, collected in a trial of the OX40 agonist ivuxolimab. This receptor was obtained from an adult with an advanced solid tumor such as melanoma, head and neck, liver or kidney cancer.

This CDR3 reads CAISEAQGLGGYGYTF. For the CDR3, the DNA is TGTGCCATCAGTGAGGCCCAGGGGCTCGGCGGGTATGGCTACACCTTC. V and J are TRBV10-3 and TRBJ1-2; TRBD1 might be the D (6 bases). The CDR3 has 16 amino acids. In germline, CDR1 is ENHRY, CDR2 SYGVKD. Trimming removed 2 bases from V and 5 bases from J, with 18 bases in between.